The entry below describes one T cell receptor (beta chain). The data are from a study of blood T cell repertoires in COVID-19. Categorization into cohorts depended on clinical history that participants reported. This table comes from immunoSEQ multiplex PCR, and its TCRdb copy is limited to in-frame clones, with some not included. Of some 240,000 clones listed, about 85% are singletons. The CDR3 has 15 residues. The ends lost 3 bases at V and 9 bases at J; junction bases unmatched: 8. Germline CDR1 is LGHDT and CDR2 is YNNKEL (reference sequence). Sequenced material: PBMCs or T cells enriched from blood (not recorded which). The V and J genes are TRBV3-1 (or the pseudogene TRBV3-2) and TRBJ2-1; 10 bases align to TRBD2. The TCR was taken from a woman aged 50 to 65 who had been exposed to COVID-19. The CDR3 bases are TGTGCCAGCAGCCATGCAGCGGGGGGGCCGCGTGAGCAGTTCTTC. Translating it yields CASSHAAGGPREQFF.